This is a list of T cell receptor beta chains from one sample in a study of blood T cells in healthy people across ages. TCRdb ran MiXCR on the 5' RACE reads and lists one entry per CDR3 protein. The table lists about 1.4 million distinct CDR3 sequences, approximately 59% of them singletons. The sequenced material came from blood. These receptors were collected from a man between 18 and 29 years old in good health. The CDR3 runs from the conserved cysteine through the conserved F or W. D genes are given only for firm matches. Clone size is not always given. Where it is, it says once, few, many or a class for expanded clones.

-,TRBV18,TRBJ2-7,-,CASSPLVVVEQYF,TGTGCCAGCTCACCACTGGTGGTTGTCGAGCAGTACTTC
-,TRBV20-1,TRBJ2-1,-,CSARDWDSVVYNEQFF,TGCAGTGCTAGAGATTGGGACTCCGTTGTCTACAATGAGCAGTTCTTC
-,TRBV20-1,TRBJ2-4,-,CSASTWTKNIQYF,TGCAGTGCCAGCACCTGGACCAAAAACATTCAGTACTTC
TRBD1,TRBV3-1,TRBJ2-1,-,CASSHAGQGAGEQFF,TGTGCCAGCAGCCACGCGGGACAGGGGGCCGGTGAGCAGTTCTTC
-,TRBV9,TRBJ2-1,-,CASSVVSGAPYNEQFF,TGTGCCAGCAGCGTAGTTTCGGGGGCCCCCTACAATGAGCAGTTCTTC
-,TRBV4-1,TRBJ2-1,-,CASTPGGRSSYNEQFF,TGCGCCAGCACTCCTGGTGGACGGAGCTCCTACAATGAGCAGTTCTTC
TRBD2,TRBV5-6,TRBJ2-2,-,CASSGGLVANTGELFF,TGTGCCAGCAGCGGAGGACTAGTAGCGAACACCGGGGAGCTGTTTTTT
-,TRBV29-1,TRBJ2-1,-,CSVEFGNNEQFF,TGCAGCGTTGAATTTGGGAACAATGAGCAGTTCTTC
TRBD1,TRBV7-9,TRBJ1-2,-,CASSLATGTGGYYGYTF,TGTGCCAGCAGCTTAGCAACCGGGACAGGGGGCTACTATGGCTACACCTTC
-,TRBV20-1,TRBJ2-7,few,CSASQTYEQYF,TGCAGTGCTAGTCAAACCTACGAGCAGTACTTC
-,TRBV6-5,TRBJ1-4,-,CASSYSRGWEKLFF,TGTGCCAGCAGTTACTCGCGGGGATGGGAAAAACTGTTTTTT
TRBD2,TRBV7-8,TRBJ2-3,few,CASSSPSSGGGSTDTQYF,TGTGCCAGCAGCTCCCCCTCTAGCGGGGGGGGAAGCACAGATACGCAGTATTTT
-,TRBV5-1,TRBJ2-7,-,CASRDGTTYEQYF,TGCGCCAGCAGGGACGGTACGACCTACGAGCAGTACTTC
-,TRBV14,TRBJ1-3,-,CASSVGDTIYF,TGTGCCAGCAGCGTGGGAGACACCATATATTTT
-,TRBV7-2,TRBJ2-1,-,CASSTPSDPYNEQFF,TGTGCCAGCAGTACACCTAGCGACCCGTACAATGAGCAGTTCTTC
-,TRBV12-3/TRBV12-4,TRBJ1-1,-,CASRREMTGGTEAFF,TGTGCCAGCAGACGAGAAATGACTGGCGGCACTGAAGCTTTCTTT
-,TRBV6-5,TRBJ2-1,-,CASSYDLSSYNEQFF,TGTGCCAGCAGTTATGACCTTAGCTCCTACAATGAGCAGTTCTTC
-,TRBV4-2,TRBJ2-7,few,CASSQDPSSNEQYF,TGTGCCAGCAGCCAAGATCCTAGCTCTAACGAGCAGTACTTC
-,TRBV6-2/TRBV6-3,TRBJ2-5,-,CASSYTRETQYF,TGTGCCAGCAGTTACACCAGGGAGACCCAGTACTTC
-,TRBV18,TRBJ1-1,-,CASSPRTGGNPEAFF,TGTGCCAGCTCACCTCGAACGGGGGGAAACCCTGAAGCTTTCTTT
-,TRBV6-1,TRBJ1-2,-,CASSNPEVNTF,TGTGCCAGCAGTAACCCGGAGGTAAACACCTTC
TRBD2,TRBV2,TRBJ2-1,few,CASRSGRANEQFF,TGTGCCAGCAGGAGCGGGAGGGCCAATGAGCAGTTCTTC
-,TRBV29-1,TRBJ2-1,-,CSVEGGGPYNEQFF,TGCAGCGTTGAAGGTGGCGGCCCGTACAATGAGCAGTTCTTC
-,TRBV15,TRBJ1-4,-,CATSRVRGSEEKLFF,TGTGCCACCAGCAGAGTGAGGGGCTCCGAGGAAAAACTGTTTTTT